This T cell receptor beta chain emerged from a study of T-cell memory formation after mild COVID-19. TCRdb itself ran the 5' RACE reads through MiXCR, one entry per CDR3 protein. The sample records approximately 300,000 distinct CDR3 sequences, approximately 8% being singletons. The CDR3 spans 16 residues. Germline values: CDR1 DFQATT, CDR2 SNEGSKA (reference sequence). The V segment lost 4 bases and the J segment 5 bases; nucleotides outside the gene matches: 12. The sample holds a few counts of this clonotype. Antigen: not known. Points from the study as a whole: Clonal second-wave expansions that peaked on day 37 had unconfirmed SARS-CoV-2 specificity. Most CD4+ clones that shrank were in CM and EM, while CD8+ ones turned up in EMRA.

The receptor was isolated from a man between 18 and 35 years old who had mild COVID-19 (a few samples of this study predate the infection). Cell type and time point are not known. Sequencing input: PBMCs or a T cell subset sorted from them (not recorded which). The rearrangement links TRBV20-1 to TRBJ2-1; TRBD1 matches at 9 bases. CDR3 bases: TGCAGTGCTAAACCCTCCGACAGGGGGTTAGACAATGAGCAGTTCTTC. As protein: CSAKPSDRGLDNEQFF.